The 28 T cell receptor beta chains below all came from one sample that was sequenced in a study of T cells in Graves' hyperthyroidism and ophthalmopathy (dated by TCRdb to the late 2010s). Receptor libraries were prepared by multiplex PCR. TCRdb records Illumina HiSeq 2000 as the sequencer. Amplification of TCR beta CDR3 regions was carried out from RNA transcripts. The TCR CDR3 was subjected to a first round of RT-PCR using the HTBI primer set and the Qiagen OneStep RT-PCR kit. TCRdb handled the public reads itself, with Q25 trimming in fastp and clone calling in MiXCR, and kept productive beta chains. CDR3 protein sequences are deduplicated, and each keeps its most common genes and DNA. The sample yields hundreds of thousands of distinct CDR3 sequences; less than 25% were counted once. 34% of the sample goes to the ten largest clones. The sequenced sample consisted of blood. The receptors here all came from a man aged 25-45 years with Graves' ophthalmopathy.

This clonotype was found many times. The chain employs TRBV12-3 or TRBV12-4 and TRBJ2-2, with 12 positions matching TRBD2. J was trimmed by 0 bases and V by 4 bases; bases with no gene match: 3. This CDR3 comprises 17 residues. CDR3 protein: CASSWTSGVANTGELFF. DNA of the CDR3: TGTGCCAGCAGTTGGACTAGCGGGGTAGCGAACACCGGGGAGCTGTTTTTT.

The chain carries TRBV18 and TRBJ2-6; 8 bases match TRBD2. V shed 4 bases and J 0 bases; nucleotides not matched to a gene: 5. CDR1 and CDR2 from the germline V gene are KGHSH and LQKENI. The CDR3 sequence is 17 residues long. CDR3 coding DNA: TGTGCCAGCTCACGGAACGGGGGGGTCTCTGGGGCCAACGTCCTGACTTTC. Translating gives CASSRNGGVSGANVLTF.

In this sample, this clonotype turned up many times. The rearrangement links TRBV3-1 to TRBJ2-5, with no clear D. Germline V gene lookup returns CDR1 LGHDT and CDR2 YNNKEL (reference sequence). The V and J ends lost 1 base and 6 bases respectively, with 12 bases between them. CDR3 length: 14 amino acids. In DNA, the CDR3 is TGTGCCAGCAGCCAAGGTCTGATCAGGCAGACCCAGTACTTC. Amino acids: CASSQGLIRQTQYF.

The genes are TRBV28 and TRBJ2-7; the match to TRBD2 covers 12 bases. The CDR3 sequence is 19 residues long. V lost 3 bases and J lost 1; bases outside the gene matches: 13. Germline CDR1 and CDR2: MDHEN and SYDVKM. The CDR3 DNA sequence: TGTGCCAGCAGTTTTCCCCCTAGCGGGAGGGCCCTCGATTCCTACGAGCAGTACTTC. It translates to CASSFPPSGRALDSYEQYF.

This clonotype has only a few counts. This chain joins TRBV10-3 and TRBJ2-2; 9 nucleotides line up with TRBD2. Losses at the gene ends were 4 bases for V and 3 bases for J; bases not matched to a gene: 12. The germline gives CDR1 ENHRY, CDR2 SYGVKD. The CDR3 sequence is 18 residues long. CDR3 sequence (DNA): TGTGCCATCAGTGGGACTAGCGATGCGGGAAGGCACACCGGGGAGCTGTTTTTT. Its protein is CAISGTSDAGRHTGELFF.

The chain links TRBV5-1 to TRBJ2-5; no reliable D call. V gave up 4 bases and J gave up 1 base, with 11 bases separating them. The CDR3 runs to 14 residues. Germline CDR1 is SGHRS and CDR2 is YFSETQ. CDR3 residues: CASSAEIPQETQYF. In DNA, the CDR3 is TGCGCCAGCAGCGCGGAGATACCCCAAGAGACCCAGTACTTC.

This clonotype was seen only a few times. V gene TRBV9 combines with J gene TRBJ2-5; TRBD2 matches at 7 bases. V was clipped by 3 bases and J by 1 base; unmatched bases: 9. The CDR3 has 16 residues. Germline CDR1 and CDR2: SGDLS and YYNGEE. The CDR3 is CASSEGGSSIQETQYF. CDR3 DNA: TGTGCCAGCAGCGAAGGCGGGAGCTCAATCCAAGAGACCCAGTACTTC.

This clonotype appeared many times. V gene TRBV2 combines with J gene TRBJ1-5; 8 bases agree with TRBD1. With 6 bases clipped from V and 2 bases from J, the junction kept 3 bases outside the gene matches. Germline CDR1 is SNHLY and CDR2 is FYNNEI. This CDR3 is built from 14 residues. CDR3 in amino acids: CASRTGARNQPQHF. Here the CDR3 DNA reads TGTGCCAGCAGGACAGGGGCCCGCAATCAGCCCCAGCATTTT.

The chain's CDR3 is CASSLAAGEVYEQYF. DNA for the CDR3: TGTGCCAGCAGTTTAGCGGCGGGAGAAGTGTACGAGCAGTACTTC. V is TRBV27 and J is TRBJ2-7, with 7 bases that match TRBD2. There are 15 residues in the CDR3. The V gene's germline CDR1 is MNHEY and CDR2 SMNVEV (reference sequence). V lost 2 bases, J lost 4 bases, and 8 bases stayed unmatched.

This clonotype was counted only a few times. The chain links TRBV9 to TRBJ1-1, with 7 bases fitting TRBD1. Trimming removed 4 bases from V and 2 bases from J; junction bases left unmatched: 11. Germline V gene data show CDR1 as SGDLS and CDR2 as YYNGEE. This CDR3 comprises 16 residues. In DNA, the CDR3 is TGTGCCAGCAGCCCATACTCGGGACAGTCAAACACTGAAGCTTTCTTT. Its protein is CASSPYSGQSNTEAFF.

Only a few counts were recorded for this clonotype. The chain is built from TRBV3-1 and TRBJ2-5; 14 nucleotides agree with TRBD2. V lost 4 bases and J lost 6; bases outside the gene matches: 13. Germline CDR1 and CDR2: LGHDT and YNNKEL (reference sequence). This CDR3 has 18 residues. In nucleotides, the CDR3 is TGTGCCAGCAGCCCTACGCGGACTAGCGGGAGGTCGGCGAAGACCCAGTACTTC. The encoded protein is CASSPTRTSGRSAKTQYF.

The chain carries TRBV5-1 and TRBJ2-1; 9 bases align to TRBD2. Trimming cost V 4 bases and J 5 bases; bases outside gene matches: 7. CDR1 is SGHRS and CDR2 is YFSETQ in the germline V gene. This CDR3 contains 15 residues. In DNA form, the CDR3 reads TGCGCCAGCAGCCGAGCGGGAGGTTTGAACAATGAGCAGTTCTTC. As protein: CASSRAGGLNNEQFF. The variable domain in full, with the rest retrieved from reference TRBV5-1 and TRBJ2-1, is KAGVTQTPRYLIKTRGQQVTLSCSPISGHRSVSWYQQTPGQGLQFLFEYFSETQRNKGNFPGRFSGRQFSNSRSEMNVSTLELGDSALYLCASSRAGGLNNEQFFGPGTRLTVL.

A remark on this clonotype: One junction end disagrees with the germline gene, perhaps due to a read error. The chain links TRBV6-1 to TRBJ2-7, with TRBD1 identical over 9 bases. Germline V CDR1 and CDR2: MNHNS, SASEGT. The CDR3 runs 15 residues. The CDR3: CASSPMGQGTYEQCF. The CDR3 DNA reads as TGTGCCAGCAGTCCGATGGGACAGGGAACCTACGAGCAGTGCTTC.

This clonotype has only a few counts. CDR3 DNA: TGTGCCAGCAGCATGCTCGCGGGACTAGCGCCTAGCACAGATACGCAGTATTTT. Translation: CASSMLAGLAPSTDTQYF. The rearrangement joins TRBV27 to TRBJ2-3; 10 bases fit TRBD2. Germline values: CDR1 MNHEY, CDR2 SMNVEV (reference sequence). V was clipped by 6 bases and J by 0 bases; unmatched bases: 12. The CDR3 runs 18 residues.

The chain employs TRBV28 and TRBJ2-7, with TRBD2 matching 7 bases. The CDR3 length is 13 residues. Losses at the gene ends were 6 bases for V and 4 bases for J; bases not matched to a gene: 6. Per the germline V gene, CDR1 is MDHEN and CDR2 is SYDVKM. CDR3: CASRDGGGYEQYF. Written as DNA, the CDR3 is TGTGCCAGCAGGGACGGCGGGGGATACGAGCAGTACTTC.

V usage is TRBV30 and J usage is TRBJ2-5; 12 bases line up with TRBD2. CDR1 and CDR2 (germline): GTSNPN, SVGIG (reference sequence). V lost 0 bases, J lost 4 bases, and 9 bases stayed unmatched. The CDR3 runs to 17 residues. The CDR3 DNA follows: TGTGCCTGGAGTGTACGGCGGACTAGCGGGGCCCCAGAGACCCAGTACTTC. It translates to CAWSVRRTSGAPETQYF.

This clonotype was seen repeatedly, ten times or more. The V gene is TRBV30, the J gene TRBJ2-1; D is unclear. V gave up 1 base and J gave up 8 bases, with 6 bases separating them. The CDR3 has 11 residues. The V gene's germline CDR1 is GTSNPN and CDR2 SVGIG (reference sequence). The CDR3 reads CAWSGNYEQFF. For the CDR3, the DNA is TGTGCCTGGAGTGGGAACTATGAGCAGTTCTTC.

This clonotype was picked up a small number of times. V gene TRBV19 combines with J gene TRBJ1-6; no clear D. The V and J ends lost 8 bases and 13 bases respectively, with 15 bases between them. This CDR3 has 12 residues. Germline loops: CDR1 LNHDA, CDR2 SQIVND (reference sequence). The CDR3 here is CASRAGSSPLHF. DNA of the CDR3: TGTGCCAGTCGGGCGGGATCTTCGCCCCTCCACTTT.

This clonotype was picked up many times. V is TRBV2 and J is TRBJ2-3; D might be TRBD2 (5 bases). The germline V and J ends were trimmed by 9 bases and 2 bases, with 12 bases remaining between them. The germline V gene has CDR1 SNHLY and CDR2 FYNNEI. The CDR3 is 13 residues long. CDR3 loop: CASREWVTDTQYF. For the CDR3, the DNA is TGTGCCAGTAGGGAGTGGGTCACAGATACGCAGTATTTT. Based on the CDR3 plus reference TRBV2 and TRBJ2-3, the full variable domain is EPEVTQTPSHQVTQMGQEVILRCVPISNHLYFYWYRQILGQKVEFLVSFYNNEISEKSEIFDDQFSVERPDGSNFTLKIRSTKLEDSAMYFCASREWVTDTQYFGPGTRLTVL.

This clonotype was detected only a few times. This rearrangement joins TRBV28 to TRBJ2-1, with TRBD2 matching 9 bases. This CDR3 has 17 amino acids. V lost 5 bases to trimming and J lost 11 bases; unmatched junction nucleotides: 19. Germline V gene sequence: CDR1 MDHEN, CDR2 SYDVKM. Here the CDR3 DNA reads TGTGCCAGCAGTCCGACCTCTAGCGGGACACCGCCCCATAAGCAGTTCTTC. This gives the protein CASSPTSSGTPPHKQFF.

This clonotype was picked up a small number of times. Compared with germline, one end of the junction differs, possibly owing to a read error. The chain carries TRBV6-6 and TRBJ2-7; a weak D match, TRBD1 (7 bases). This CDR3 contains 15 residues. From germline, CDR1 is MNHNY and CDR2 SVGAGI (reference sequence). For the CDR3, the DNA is TGTGCCAGCAGTTACGGCGGAGGGGGCTCCAACGAGCAGTACTTC. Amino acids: CASSYGGGGSNEQYF.

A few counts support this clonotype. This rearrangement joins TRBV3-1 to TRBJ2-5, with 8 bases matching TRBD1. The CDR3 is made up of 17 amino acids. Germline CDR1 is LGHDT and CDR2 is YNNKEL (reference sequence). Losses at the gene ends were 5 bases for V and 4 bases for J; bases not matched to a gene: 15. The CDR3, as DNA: TGTGCCAGCAGCTCAGGGGGCGGCTCTCCGTTGAGAGAGACCCAGTACTTC. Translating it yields CASSSGGGSPLRETQYF.

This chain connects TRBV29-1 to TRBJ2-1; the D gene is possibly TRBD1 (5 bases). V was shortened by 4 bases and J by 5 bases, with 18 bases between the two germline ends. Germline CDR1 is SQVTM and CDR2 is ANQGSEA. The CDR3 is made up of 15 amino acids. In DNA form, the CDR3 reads TGCAGCGTTGTAGTAGGTCGACAGACGAACAATGAGCAGTTCTTC. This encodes CSVVVGRQTNNEQFF.

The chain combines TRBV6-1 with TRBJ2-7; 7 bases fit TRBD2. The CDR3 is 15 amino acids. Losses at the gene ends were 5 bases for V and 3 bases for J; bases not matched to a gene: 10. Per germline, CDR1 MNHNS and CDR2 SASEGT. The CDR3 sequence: CASSFQGERDYEQYF. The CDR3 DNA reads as TGTGCCAGCAGTTTCCAGGGCGAGCGGGACTACGAGCAGTACTTC.

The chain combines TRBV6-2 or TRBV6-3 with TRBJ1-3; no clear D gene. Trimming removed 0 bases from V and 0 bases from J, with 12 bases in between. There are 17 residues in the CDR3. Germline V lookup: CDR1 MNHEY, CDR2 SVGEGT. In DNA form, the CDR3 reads TGTGCCAGCAGTTACTCGCTGTCACGGGTCTCTGGAAACACCATATATTTT. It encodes CASSYSLSRVSGNTIYF.

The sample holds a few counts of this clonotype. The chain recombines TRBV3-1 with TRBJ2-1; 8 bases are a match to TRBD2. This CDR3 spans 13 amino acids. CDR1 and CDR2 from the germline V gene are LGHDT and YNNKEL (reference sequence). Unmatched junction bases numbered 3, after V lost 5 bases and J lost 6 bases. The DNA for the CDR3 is TGTGCCAGCAGCGAGCTAGCGGGCAATGAGCAGTTCTTC. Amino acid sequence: CASSELAGNEQFF.

CDR3 in DNA: TGTGCCAGTAGTTGGGGCAGGGACCATCAGCCCCAGCATTTT. Translating it yields CASSWGRDHQPQHF. The chain has TRBV19 and TRBJ1-5; perhaps TRBD1 as D (5 bases). V was clipped by 5 bases and J by 5 bases, with 13 bases between them. CDR1 and CDR2 (germline): LNHDA, SQIVND (reference sequence). The CDR3 runs to 14 residues.

The CDR3 loop reads CASSYLGLAGAGELFF. The DNA of the CDR3 is TGTGCCAGCAGTTACCTGGGACTGGCGGGAGCCGGGGAGCTGTTTTTT. The rearrangement joins TRBV6-5 to TRBJ2-2; TRBD2 agrees at 7 bases. This CDR3 has 16 residues. V was clipped by 2 bases and J by 6 bases; unmatched bases: 9. Germline V lookup: CDR1 MNHEY, CDR2 SVGAGI.